The next 25 T cell receptor beta chains were all read from a single sample in a study of T-cell memory formation after mild COVID-19. TCRdb reprocessed the 5' RACE reads with MiXCR, giving one entry per CDR3 protein. The sample carries 250,000 to 300,000 distinct CDR3 sequences, around 16% recorded once. Sequencing was carried out using PBMCs or a T cell subset sorted from them (not recorded which). The receptors derive from a man between 18 and 29 years old who had mild COVID-19 (a few samples of this study predate the infection). Cell type and time point are not known.

This clonotype was detected many times. The gene calls are TRBV28 and TRBJ2-1; D might be TRBD1 or TRBD2, each matching 6 bases. The CDR3 loop spans 16 amino acids. Germline assignment: CDR1 MDHEN and CDR2 SYDVKM. Trimming shortened V by 5 bases and J by 0 bases, and 14 bases separated the two germline ends. CDR3 loop: CASSPTGASSYNEQFF. The CDR3 region has the DNA TGTGCCAGCAGTCCCACGGGGGCGAGCTCCTACAATGAGCAGTTCTTC.

This clonotype was recorded a few times. The rearrangement links TRBV7-9 to TRBJ1-1, with D perhaps matching TRBD1 (6 bases). The CDR3 runs 14 residues. The germline CDR1 and CDR2 sequences are SEHNR and FQNEAQ (reference sequence). V shed 5 bases and J shed 1 base, with 11 bases lying between them. CDR3 in DNA: TGTGCCAGCAGCCCCTTGACAGGGAACACTGAAGCTTTCTTT. The encoded protein is CASSPLTGNTEAFF.

This clonotype was seen a handful of times. This chain connects TRBV10-3 to TRBJ1-4; 9 bases fit TRBD1. V lost 6 bases, J lost 8 bases, and 7 bases stayed unmatched. The length of the CDR3 is 14 residues. Germline V gene data show CDR1 as ENHRY and CDR2 as SYGVKD. The CDR3 loop is CAIRSDRGGEKLFF. Here the CDR3 DNA reads TGTGCCATCAGATCGGACAGGGGAGGGGAAAAACTGTTTTTT.

The V and J genes are TRBV29-1 and TRBJ2-6, with 7 bases lining up with TRBD1. This CDR3 comprises 17 residues. After removal of 4 bases from V and 0 bases from J, the junction contained 9 bases not matched to a gene. CDR1 and CDR2 from the germline V gene are SQVTM and ANQGSEA. CDR3: CSVGAGTAFSGANVLTF. The CDR3 nucleotides read TGCAGCGTTGGGGCTGGGACAGCCTTCTCTGGGGCCAACGTCCTGACTTTC.

The sample holds a few counts of this clonotype. V is TRBV5-1 and J is TRBJ2-3, with a possible D match to TRBD1 (5 bases). CDR1 SGHRS and CDR2 YFSETQ come from the germline V gene. The V gene lost 0 bases and the J gene lost 5 bases, with 10 bases spanning the gap. The CDR3 totals 14 residues. The CDR3 protein is CASSLAGQGDTQYF. DNA for the CDR3: TGCGCCAGCAGCTTGGCAGGGCAGGGAGATACGCAGTATTTT. The full variable domain, rest sourced from reference TRBV5-1 and TRBJ2-3, is KAGVTQTPRYLIKTRGQQVTLSCSPISGHRSVSWYQQTPGQGLQFLFEYFSETQRNKGNFPGRFSGRQFSNSRSEMNVSTLELGDSALYLCASSLAGQGDTQYFGPGTRLTVL.

V and J are TRBV28 and TRBJ1-2; D unclear. The CDR3 consists of 13 residues. Trimming stripped 6 bases from V and 5 bases from J, with 13 bases between. Germline V gene sequence: CDR1 MDHEN, CDR2 SYDVKM. DNA for the CDR3: TGTGCCAGCAGACCCGAATCGTTTTATGGCTACACCTTC. Amino acids: CASRPESFYGYTF.

The genes are TRBV3-1 and TRBJ2-1; either TRBD1 or TRBD2 may fit D (5 bases each). The V and J ends lost 1 base and 7 bases respectively, with 11 bases between them. This CDR3 has 14 amino acids. Per germline, CDR1 LGHDT and CDR2 YNNKEL (reference sequence). Here the CDR3 DNA reads TGTGCCAGCAGCCAAGCTGGGACGAGGAATGAGCAGTTCTTC. It translates to CASSQAGTRNEQFF.

J is TRBJ1-4 and V is TRBV4-3, with a weak D call TRBD1 (5 bases). The CDR3 sequence is 16 residues long. Per the germline V gene, CDR1 is LGHNA and CDR2 is YSLEER. V lost 3 bases and J 8 bases, leaving 19 bases between the germline ends. The CDR3, as DNA: TGCGCCAGCAGCCAGAGGCCCAGGGCAGACGGGGAAAAACTGTTTTTT. Its protein is CASSQRPRADGEKLFF.

The chain is built from TRBV20-1 and TRBJ2-3, with 7 nucleotides matching TRBD2. The CDR3 has 17 amino acids. Losses at the gene ends were 0 bases for V and 2 bases for J; bases not matched to a gene: 11. From germline, CDR1 is DFQATT and CDR2 SNEGSKA (reference sequence). The CDR3 spells CSAREVAGGAPTDTQYF. CDR3 nucleotides: TGCAGTGCTAGAGAAGTAGCGGGCGGAGCTCCCACAGATACGCAGTATTTT.

The chain uses TRBV5-1 and TRBJ2-5; the D is unclear. Between the trimmed V and J ends, which lost 1 base and 3 bases, there was a span of 19 bases. Germline V lookup: CDR1 SGHRS, CDR2 YFSETQ. The CDR3 consists of 17 residues. The CDR3 spells CASSLNPGPRREETQYF. The CDR3, as DNA: TGCGCCAGCAGCTTGAATCCGGGTCCCCGTCGGGAAGAGACCCAGTACTTC.

The chain couples TRBV7-2 to TRBJ1-5; D unresolved. V shed 6 bases and J shed 6 bases, with 12 bases lying between them. Germline V gene sequence: CDR1 SGHTA, CDR2 FQGNSA. The CDR3 extends over 13 amino acids. The CDR3 loop is CASRREGGQPQHF. The CDR3 DNA is TGTGCCAGCAGACGGGAGGGCGGTCAGCCCCAGCATTTT.

The V and J genes are TRBV5-1 and TRBJ2-7; D gene ambiguous. The CDR3 runs to 14 residues. The germline V gene has CDR1 SGHRS and CDR2 YFSETQ. V was trimmed by 4 bases and J by 0 bases, leaving 11 bases between them. The CDR3 is CASSLQTSSYEQYF. The CDR3 DNA reads as TGCGCCAGCAGCCTACAGACGAGCTCCTACGAGCAGTACTTC.

This clonotype was detected only a few times. The chain is built from TRBV4-1 and TRBJ2-7; a possible D gene is TRBD2 (6 bases). The CDR3 length is 15 residues. Looked up from germline, CDR1 is MGHRA and CDR2 is YSYEKL. Trimming pared 4 bases from V and 2 bases from J, leaving 15 bases between. DNA of the CDR3: TGCGCCAGCAGCCGAAATGACGGGGGTGCCTACGAGCAGTACTTC. Encoded protein: CASSRNDGGAYEQYF.

CDR3 amino acids: CASSSSGGYTEAFF. The CDR3 DNA reads as TGCGCCAGCAGCTCGTCAGGGGGCTACACTGAAGCTTTCTTT. This chain uses TRBV5-1 with TRBJ1-1; 8 bases map to TRBD1. The CDR3 spans 14 residues. The trim removed 3 bases at V and 3 bases at J, leaving 4 bases unmatched. The germline V gene has CDR1 SGHRS and CDR2 YFSETQ.

This clonotype was counted ten times or more. The chain links TRBV5-1 to TRBJ2-3; D unclear. V was cut by 6 bases and J by 5 bases, with 16 bases left in between. The CDR3 is 14 amino acids. The germline CDR1 and CDR2 sequences are SGHRS and YFSETQ. The CDR3 here is CASNDPGSQDTQYF. Here the CDR3 DNA reads TGCGCCAGCAACGACCCGGGCAGCCAAGATACGCAGTATTTT.

The CDR3 bases are TGCAGTGCTCTTGACAGGGGGGGCTCCTACGAGCAGTACTTC. Amino acid sequence: CSALDRGGSYEQYF. The rearrangement links TRBV20-1 to TRBJ2-7, with TRBD1 identical over 9 bases. This CDR3 comprises 14 residues. J was trimmed by 0 bases and V by 5 bases; bases with no gene match: 5. CDR1 is DFQATT and CDR2 is SNEGSKA in the germline V gene (reference sequence).

This chain joins TRBV10-3 and TRBJ2-2; possible D gene TRBD1, 5 bases. The V and J ends lost 8 bases and 5 bases respectively, with 6 bases between them. The CDR3 covers 11 residues. Germline CDR1 reads ENHRY; CDR2 reads SYGVKD. This CDR3 is CAIQGTGELFF. CDR3 coding DNA: TGTGCCATCCAGGGAACCGGGGAGCTGTTTTTT.

This clonotype came up a few times. The rearrangement links TRBV7-9 to TRBJ2-7, with 7 bases fitting TRBD1. Germline V gene lookup returns CDR1 SEHNR and CDR2 FQNEAQ (reference sequence). V was pared by 3 bases and J by 0 bases, with 5 bases of the junction left unmatched. The CDR3 contains 15 residues. The CDR3 bases are TGTGCCAGCAGCTTGGCCAGGGGGAACTCCTACGAGCAGTACTTC. This sequence encodes CASSLARGNSYEQYF.

The chain links TRBV3-1 to TRBJ2-3; TRBD1 agrees at 7 bases. In germline, CDR1 is LGHDT, CDR2 YNNKEL (reference sequence). The CDR3 loop spans 20 amino acids. The J segment lost 6 bases and the V segment lost 0 bases, leaving 21 bases of the junction unmatched. The CDR3 DNA is TGTGCCAGCAGCCAAGAGTACAGGGGCGGACTGAGCGAACCCGGGGATACGCAGTATTTT. It is translated as CASSQEYRGGLSEPGDTQYF.

This clonotype was observed at least ten times. This chain links TRBV6-2 or TRBV6-3 with TRBJ1-1, with a weak D call TRBD1 (6 bases). CDR1 is MNHEY and CDR2 is SVGEGT in the germline V gene. V shed 6 bases and J shed 7 bases, with 15 bases lying between them. The CDR3 length is 13 residues. The CDR3 DNA sequence: TGTGCCAGCAGCATCAGGGGCAGAGATGAAGCTTTCTTT. It is translated as CASSIRGRDEAFF.

There are a few counts of this clonotype. The chain uses TRBV7-6 and TRBJ2-5; 9 nucleotides align to TRBD2. The trim removed 5 bases at V and 2 bases at J, leaving 12 bases unmatched. Germline CDR1 and CDR2: SGHVS and FNYEAQ. The CDR3 spans 17 residues. CDR3 loop: CASSGPRVLAGQETQYF. CDR3 nucleotide sequence: TGTGCCAGCAGCGGGCCCCGGGTTCTAGCGGGGCAAGAGACCCAGTACTTC. The variable domain in full, with the rest retrieved from reference TRBV7-6 and TRBJ2-5, is GAGVSQSPRYKVTKRGQDVALRCDPISGHVSLYWYRQALGQGPEFLTYFNYEAQQDKSGLPNDRFSAERPEGSISTLTIQRTEQRDSAMYRCASSGPRVLAGQETQYFGPGTRLLVL.

This clonotype showed up just a few times. V usage is TRBV20-1 and J usage is TRBJ2-3, with D perhaps being TRBD1 or TRBD2 (5 bases each). V lost 6 bases and J lost 4, with 14 bases in between. Germline lookup yields CDR1 DFQATT and CDR2 SNEGSKA (reference sequence). CDR3 length: 13 amino acids. The CDR3 loop is CSATGPRADTQYF. The CDR3 nucleotides are TGCAGTGCCACGGGGCCTCGCGCAGATACGCAGTATTTT.

This chain connects TRBV5-1 to TRBJ2-7; D is perhaps TRBD1 (5 bases). The germline V gene has CDR1 SGHRS and CDR2 YFSETQ. Trimming took 0 bases from V and 6 from J, leaving 10 bases between them. CDR3 size: 13 residues. The CDR3 is CASSLGLGAEQYV. In DNA form, the CDR3 reads TGCGCCAGCAGCTTGGGACTTGGGGCCGAGCAGTACGTC.

The chain joins TRBV19 to TRBJ2-3, with no clear D. The germline CDR1 and CDR2 sequences are LNHDA and SQIVND (reference sequence). The ends were cut back, 5 bases at V and 0 bases at J, with 12 bases in the middle. This CDR3 spans 15 amino acids. As DNA, the CDR3 is TGTGCCAGTAGTCCCAAACGTACTAGCACAGATACGCAGTATTTT. Protein sequence: CASSPKRTSTDTQYF.

The rearrangement links TRBV6-1 to TRBJ2-4; TRBD2 aligns across 14 bases. V lost 4 bases to trimming and J lost 1 base; unmatched junction nucleotides: 6. Germline CDR1 reads MNHNS; CDR2 reads SASEGT. The CDR3 has 18 residues. The CDR3 nucleotides are TGTGCCAGCAGTGGTCGACTAGCGGGGGGGCTTGCCAAAAACATTCAGTACTTC. Its protein is CASSGRLAGGLAKNIQYF.